The rows below give T cell receptor beta chains drawn from one sample of a study of OX40 agonist ivuxolimab in advanced cancers. Measured with immunoSEQ multiplex PCR; TCRdb has only the in-frame clones, and not every one. This table has tens of thousands of clones, about 90% appearing once. Sequencing was performed on CD4+ or CD8+ T cells sorted from blood, taken in a trial of the OX40 agonist ivuxolimab. These receptors all come from an adult with an advanced solid tumor such as melanoma, head and neck, liver or kidney cancer. Both conserved end residues are part of each CDR3. The D gene is left open where the match is weak. A row's size may be missing; if present it is once, few, many or a size class.

TRBJ2-5 13 TRBV10-3 - - TGTGCCACGTCAGGGGGAGGGCAAGAGACCCAGTACTTC CATSGGGQETQYF
TRBJ1-1 15 TRBV6-5 - - TGTGCCAGCATTAAAGGGGGAAATGAGGGCACTGAAGCTTTCTTT CASIKGGNEGTEAFF
TRBJ2-5 15 TRBV11-1 TRBD2 - TGTGCCAGCAGCTCGCTAGCGGGGGGCGTGGAGACCCAGTACTTC CASSSLAGGVETQYF
TRBJ2-2 18 TRBV7-8 TRBD2 - TGTGCCAGCAGCTTGGGACTAGCGGGGGGAGGGAACACCGGGGAGCTGTTTTTT CASSLGLAGGGNTGELFF
TRBJ2-7 17 TRBV29-1 - - TGCAGCGTTGAAGAAGTCGTCCCTACGAACAAATCCTACGAGCAGTACTTC CSVEEVVPTNKSYEQYF
TRBJ2-2 15 TRBV6-1 - - TGTGCCAGCAAATGGAGCCAGGGGGGTACCGGGGAGCTGTTTTTT CASKWSQGGTGELFF
TRBJ2-4 12 TRBV5-5 TRBD1 - TGTGCCAGCAGCTTACGGGACAGGGAGAAGTACTTC CASSLRDREKYF
TRBJ1-2 13 TRBV18 - - TGTGCCAGCTCCGACAGTGAGGGGACTGGCTACACCTTC CASSDSEGTGYTF
TRBJ2-1 12 TRBV6-6 - - TGTGCCAGCAGTCAGGGTCCCAATGAGCAGTTCTTC CASSQGPNEQFF
TRBJ1-2 16 TRBV5-6 TRBD1 - TGTGCCAGCAGCCTGGTTTTGTCAGGGGGAAACTATGGCTACACCTTC CASSLVLSGGNYGYTF
TRBJ2-1 20 TRBV11-3 TRBD2 - TGTGCCAGCAGCTTAGGCGGACTAGCGGGAGAAATTCGCGGCTACAATGAGCAGTTCTTC CASSLGGLAGEIRGYNEQFF
TRBJ1-3 14 TRBV5-6 - - TGTGCCAGCAGCTTGGCAGGGGCTGGAAACACCATATATTTT CASSLAGAGNTIYF
TRBJ2-3 15 TRBV5-6 TRBD2 once TGTGCCAGCAGCTCCTTAAGCTCTAGCGGAGATACGCAGTATTTT CASSSLSSSGDTQYF
TRBJ2-7 14 TRBV6-1 TRBD2 - TGTGCCAGCAGTTCGCGGGAGGGGACCGACGAGCAGTACTTC CASSSREGTDEQYF
TRBJ1-1 14 TRBV28 - - TGTGCCAGCAGTTTTACGGACGGGAACACTGAAGCTTTCTTT CASSFTDGNTEAFF
TRBJ2-3 15 TRBV29-1 - - TGCAGCGTAGCCCGAGGTTCGGGCATCACAGATACGCAGTATTTT CSVARGSGITDTQYF
TRBJ1-5 17 TRBV21-1 - - TGTGCCAGCAGCAAAGGAGGAGGGATGTATAGCAATCAGCCCCAGCATTTT CASSKGGGMYSNQPQHF
TRBJ2-2 18 TRBV7-9 - - TGTGCCAGCAGCCCACTACCTGACAGGACAAAGAACACCGGGGAGCTGTTTTTT CASSPLPDRTKNTGELFF
TRBJ1-1 13 TRBV7-2 - - TGTGCCAGCAGCTTAGGACAGAGCACTGAAGCTTTCTTT CASSLGQSTEAFF
TRBJ2-4 17 TRBV5-4 - - TGTGCCAGCAGCTTGGGGTGGGCGACTAGTGAGAAAAACATTCAGTACTTC CASSLGWATSEKNIQYF
TRBJ2-2 14 TRBV7-7 TRBD2 - TGTGCTAGCAGCCGAGCGGGAGATGTCGGGGAGCTGTTTTTT CASSRAGDVGELFF
TRBJ2-1 14 TRBV28 TRBD2 - TGTGCCAGCAGCCTGGGACTAGTAGTAAATGAGCAGTTCTTC CASSLGLVVNEQFF
TRBJ2-2 13 TRBV28 - - TGTGCCTCTCTGCGGGCAGGGCCCGGGGAGCTGTTTTTT CASLRAGPGELFF
TRBJ2-3 16 TRBV4-2 - - TGTGCCAGCAGCCAAGAAGGCAGGGGTGGCGCAGATACGCAGTATTTT CASSQEGRGGADTQYF
TRBJ2-1 13 TRBV9 - - TGTGCCAGCAGCGTACTTCGGGTCAATGAGCAGTTCTTC CASSVLRVNEQFF
TRBJ2-7 11 TRBV7-8 - - TGTGCCAGCAGCTTATACTACGAGCAGTACTTC CASSLYYEQYF
TRBJ1-4 15 TRBV7-2 - once TGTGCCAGCAGTCGCGAGGTCAGCAAGAATGAAAAACTGTTTTTT CASSREVSKNEKLFF
TRBJ1-5 15 TRBV29-1 TRBD1 once TGCAGCGTTGCAGTGGGCGGACAGGGCAATCAGCCCCAGCATTTT CSVAVGGQGNQPQHF
TRBJ2-3 14 TRBV29-1 - - TGCAGCGTTGCACTGGGGGGGCGAGGAGATACGCAGTATTTT CSVALGGRGDTQYF
TRBJ1-1 14 TRBV7-2 - - TGTGCCAGCAGCTACCGCTTGGCGGCCCCTGAAGCTTTCTTT CASSYRLAAPEAFF
TRBJ2-5 16 TRBV18 TRBD1 - TGTGCCAGCTCACCTACACAGGGGCCCCTCCAAGAGACCCAGTACTTC CASSPTQGPLQETQYF
TRBJ1-5 13 TRBV7-6 - - TGTGCCAGCAGCTTTGACAGTAATCAGCCCCAGCATTTT CASSFDSNQPQHF
TRBJ2-2 15 TRBV28 - - TGTGCCAGCAGCCCTAGGGGGGCGCGTACCGGGGAGCTGTTTTTT CASSPRGARTGELFF
TRBJ2-2 15 TRBV19 - - TGTGCCAGTAGTATAGCCGGAGCCCTCCCCGGGGAGCTGTTTTTT CASSIAGALPGELFF
TRBJ1-2 17 TRBV4-2 - - TGTGCCAGCAGCGACGACTCGAGGCAGGGGACTGACTATGGCTACACCTTC CASSDDSRQGTDYGYTF
TRBJ2-3 16 TRBV7-2 - - TGTGCCAGCAGCTTAGTCGGCGGGACAATGACAGATACGCAGTATTTT CASSLVGGTMTDTQYF
TRBJ1-1 16 TRBV5-1 - - TGCGCCAGCAGCTTGGTGCCGCCGGACTTGAACACTGAAGCTTTCTTT CASSLVPPDLNTEAFF
TRBJ2-3 17 TRBV6-1 - - TGTGCCAGCAGTGGCGGGAAAGCCGCGGTGACTCGGGACACGCAGTATTTT CASSGGKAAVTRDTQYF
TRBJ1-4 15 TRBV6-5 TRBD1 - TGTGCCAGCAGGAACAGGGGGACAACTAATGAAAAACTGTTTTTT CASRNRGTTNEKLFF
TRBJ1-4 16 TRBV5-5 - - TGTGCCAGCAGCCGGGAGGTCACAGGGTCTGGCGGAAAACTGTTTTTT CASSREVTGSGGKLFF